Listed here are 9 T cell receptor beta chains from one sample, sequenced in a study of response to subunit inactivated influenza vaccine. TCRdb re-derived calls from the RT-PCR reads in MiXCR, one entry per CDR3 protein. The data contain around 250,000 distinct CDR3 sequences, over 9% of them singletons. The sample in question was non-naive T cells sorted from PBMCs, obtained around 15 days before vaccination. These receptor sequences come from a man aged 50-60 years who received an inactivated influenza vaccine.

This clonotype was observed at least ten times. CDR3: CASSARVLSGRGNEQFF. CDR3 DNA sequence: TGTGCCAGCAGTGCCCGCGTGCTTAGCGGGAGGGGGAATGAGCAGTTCTTC. The V and J genes are TRBV12-3 or TRBV12-4 and TRBJ2-1; 11 bases agree with TRBD2. CDR3 length equals 17 residues. Trimming cost V 5 bases and J 7 bases; bases outside gene matches: 13.

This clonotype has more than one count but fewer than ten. CDR3 in DNA: TGTGCCAGCAGGTCAGGGGGCGGGGCTTTCTTT. This encodes CASRSGGGAFF. The J gene is TRBJ1-1, the V gene TRBV12-3 or TRBV12-4, with 8 bases lining up with TRBD1. V trimming: 6 bases; J trimming: 11 bases; junction bases outside the gene matches: 5. The CDR3 is 11 residues long.

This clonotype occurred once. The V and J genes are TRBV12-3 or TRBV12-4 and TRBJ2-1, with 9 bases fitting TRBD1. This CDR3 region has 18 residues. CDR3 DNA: TGTACCTTCTGTTTAGCGAAAATCTGGGACAGGGAATTGAATGAGCAGTTCTTC. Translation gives CTFCLAKIWDRELNEQFF.

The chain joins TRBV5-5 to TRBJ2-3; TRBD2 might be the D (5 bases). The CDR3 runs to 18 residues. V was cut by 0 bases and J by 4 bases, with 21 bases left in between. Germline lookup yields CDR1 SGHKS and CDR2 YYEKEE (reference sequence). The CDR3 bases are TGTGCCAGCAGCTTGGGTCTAGGAGGTTTGGTCGGGGCAGATACGCAGTATTTT. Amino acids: CASSLGLGGLVGADTQYF.

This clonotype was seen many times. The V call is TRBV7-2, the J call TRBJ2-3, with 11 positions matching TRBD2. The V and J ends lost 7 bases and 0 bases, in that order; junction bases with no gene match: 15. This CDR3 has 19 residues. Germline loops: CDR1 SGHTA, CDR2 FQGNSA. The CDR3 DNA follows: TGTGCCAGCAAGCGCACTAGCGGGGGATCAGGGTATAGCACAGATACGCAGTATTTT. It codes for CASKRTSGGSGYSTDTQYF.

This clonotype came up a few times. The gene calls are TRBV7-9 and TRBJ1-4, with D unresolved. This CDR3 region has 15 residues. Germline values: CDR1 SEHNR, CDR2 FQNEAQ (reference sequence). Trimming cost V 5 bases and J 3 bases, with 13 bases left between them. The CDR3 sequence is CASSAGRVSNEKLFF. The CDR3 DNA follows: TGTGCCAGCAGCGCGGGGAGGGTTTCTAATGAAAAACTGTTTTTT.

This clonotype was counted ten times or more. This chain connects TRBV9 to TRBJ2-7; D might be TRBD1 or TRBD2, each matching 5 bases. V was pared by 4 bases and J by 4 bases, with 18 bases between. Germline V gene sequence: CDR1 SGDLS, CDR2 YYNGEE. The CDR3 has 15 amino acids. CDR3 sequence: CASSNRDASQYEQYF. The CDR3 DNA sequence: TGTGCCAGCAGCAACCGGGACGCCAGCCAGTACGAGCAGTACTTC.

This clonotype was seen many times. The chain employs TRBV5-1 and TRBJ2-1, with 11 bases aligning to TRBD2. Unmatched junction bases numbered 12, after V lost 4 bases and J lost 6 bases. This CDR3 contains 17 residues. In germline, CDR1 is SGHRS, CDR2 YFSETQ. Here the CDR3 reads CASSPFPTSGTGNEQFF. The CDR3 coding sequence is TGCGCCAGCAGCCCTTTCCCGACTAGCGGGACGGGCAATGAGCAGTTCTTC.

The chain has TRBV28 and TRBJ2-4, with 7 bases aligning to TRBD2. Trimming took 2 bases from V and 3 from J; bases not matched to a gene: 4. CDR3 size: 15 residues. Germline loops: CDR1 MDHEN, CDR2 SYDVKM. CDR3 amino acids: CASSLVASGKNIQYF. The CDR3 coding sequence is TGTGCCAGCAGTTTAGTTGCTAGCGGCAAAAACATTCAGTACTTC.